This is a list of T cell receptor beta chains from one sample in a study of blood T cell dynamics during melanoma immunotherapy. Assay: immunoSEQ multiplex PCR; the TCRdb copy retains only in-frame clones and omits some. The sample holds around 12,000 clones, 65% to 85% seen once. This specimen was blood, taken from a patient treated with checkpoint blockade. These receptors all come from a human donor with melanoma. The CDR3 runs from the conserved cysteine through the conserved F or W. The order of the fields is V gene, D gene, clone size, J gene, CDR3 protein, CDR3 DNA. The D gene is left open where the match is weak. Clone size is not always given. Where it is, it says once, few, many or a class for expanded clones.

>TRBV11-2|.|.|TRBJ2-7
CASSHQSEQYF
TGTGCCAGCAGCCACCAGTCCGAGCAGTACTTC
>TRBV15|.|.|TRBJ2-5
CATSAGRSGETQYF
TGTGCCACCAGTGCGGGCCGGTCGGGGGAGACCCAGTACTTC
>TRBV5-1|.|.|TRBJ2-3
CASTTGQRSTDTQYF
TGCGCCAGCACCACGGGCCAGAGGAGCACAGATACGCAGTATTTT
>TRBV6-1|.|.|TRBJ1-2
CASSVTGYLTF
TGTGCCAGCAGTGTAACAGGGTATTTGACCTTC
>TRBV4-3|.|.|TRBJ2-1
CASSQEPFKGVEQFF
TGCGCCAGCAGCCAAGAGCCTTTCAAGGGTGTTGAGCAGTTCTTC
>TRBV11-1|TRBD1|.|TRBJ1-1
CASSTDRGVITEAFF
TGTGCCAGCAGCACGGACAGGGGAGTGATCACTGAAGCTTTCTTT
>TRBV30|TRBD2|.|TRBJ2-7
CAWNRGRSSSYEQYF
TGTGCCTGGAACCGCGGGAGGTCCAGCTCCTACGAGCAGTACTTC
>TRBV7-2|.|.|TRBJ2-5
CASSLEGQQTQYF
TGTGCCAGCAGCTTAGAGGGACAACAGACCCAGTACTTC
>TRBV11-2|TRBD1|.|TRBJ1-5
CASRGDRGPAEPQHF
TGTGCCAGCAGAGGGGACAGGGGGCCGGCGGAGCCCCAGCATTTT
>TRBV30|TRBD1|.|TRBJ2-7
CAWTIPRQGVYEQYF
TGTGCCTGGACCATCCCGAGACAGGGGGTCTACGAGCAGTACTTC
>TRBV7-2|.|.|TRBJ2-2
CASSFGFQGGELFF
TGTGCCAGCAGCTTTGGCTTCCAGGGGGGGGAGCTGTTTTTT
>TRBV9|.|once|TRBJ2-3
CASSEGDFTDTQYF
TGTGCCAGCAGCGAGGGGGACTTCACAGATACGCAGTATTTT
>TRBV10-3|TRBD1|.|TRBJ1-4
CAISENRGGEKLFF
TGTGCCATCAGTGAGAACAGGGGTGGGGAAAAACTGTTTTTT
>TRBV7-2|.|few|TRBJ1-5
CASSWPGVTGSPTQPQHF
TGTGCCAGCAGCTGGCCGGGGGTAACAGGGTCTCCAACCCAGCCCCAGCATTTT
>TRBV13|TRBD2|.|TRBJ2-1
CASSLYGEGWWEQFF
TGTGCCAGCAGCTTATACGGGGAGGGCTGGTGGGAGCAGTTCTTC
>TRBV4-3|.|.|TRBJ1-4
CASSQEGRDNEKLFF
TGCGCCAGCAGCCAAGAGGGCAGAGATAATGAAAAACTGTTTTTT
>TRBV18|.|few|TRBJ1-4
CASSLLTNEKLFF
TGTGCCAGCTCCCTACTAACTAATGAAAAACTGTTTTTT
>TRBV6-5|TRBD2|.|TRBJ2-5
CASSYSLAGVGETQYF
TGTGCCAGCAGTTACTCGCTAGCGGGGGTCGGGGAGACCCAGTACTTC
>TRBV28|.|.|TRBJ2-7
CASTGRRGYEQYF
TGTGCCAGCACCGGTCGGCGCGGTTACGAGCAGTACTTC
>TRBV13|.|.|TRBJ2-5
CASSRKGGGQETQYF
TGTGCCAGCAGCCGGAAGGGGGGGGGCCAAGAGACCCAGTACTTC
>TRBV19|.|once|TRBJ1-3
CASSITVGPSGNTIYF
TGTGCCAGTAGTATCACCGTGGGTCCCTCTGGAAACACCATATATTTT
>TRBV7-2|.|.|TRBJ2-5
CASSRGRGETQYF
TGTGCCAGCAGCCGGGGGCGCGGTGAGACCCAGTACTTC
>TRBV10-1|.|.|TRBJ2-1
CASSKATQSSYNEQFF
TGCGCCAGCAGCAAAGCGACCCAAAGCTCCTACAATGAGCAGTTCTTC
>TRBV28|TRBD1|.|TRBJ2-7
CASSLFPRDRGTYEQYF
TGTGCCAGCAGTTTATTCCCTCGGGACAGGGGAACCTACGAGCAGTACTTC
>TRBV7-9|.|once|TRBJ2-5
CASSEVAETQYF
TGTGCCAGCAGCGAAGTCGCTGAGACCCAGTACTTC
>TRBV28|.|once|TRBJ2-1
CASSLGTGMGSYNEQFF
TGTGCCAGCAGTCTAGGTACGGGGATGGGCTCCTACAATGAGCAGTTCTTC
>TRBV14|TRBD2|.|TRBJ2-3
CASSQGLLAGGRTDTQYF
TGTGCCAGCAGCCAAGGACTCCTAGCGGGAGGTCGTACAGATACGCAGTATTTT